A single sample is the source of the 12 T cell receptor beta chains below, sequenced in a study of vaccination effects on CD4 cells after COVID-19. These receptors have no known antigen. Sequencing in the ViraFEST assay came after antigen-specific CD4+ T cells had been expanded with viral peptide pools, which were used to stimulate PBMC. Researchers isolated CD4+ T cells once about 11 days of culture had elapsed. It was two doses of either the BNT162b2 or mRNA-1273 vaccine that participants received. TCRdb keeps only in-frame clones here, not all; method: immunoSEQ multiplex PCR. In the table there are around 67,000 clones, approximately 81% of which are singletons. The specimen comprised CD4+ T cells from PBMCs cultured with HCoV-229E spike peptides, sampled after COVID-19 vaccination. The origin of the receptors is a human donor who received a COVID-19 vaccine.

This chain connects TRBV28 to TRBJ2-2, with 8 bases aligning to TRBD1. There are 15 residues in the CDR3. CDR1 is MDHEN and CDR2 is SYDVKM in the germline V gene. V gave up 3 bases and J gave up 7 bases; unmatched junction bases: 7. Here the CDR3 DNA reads TGTGCCAGCAGTTTCCTGGACAGGGATAGCGGGGAGCTGTTTTTT. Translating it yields CASSFLDRDSGELFF.

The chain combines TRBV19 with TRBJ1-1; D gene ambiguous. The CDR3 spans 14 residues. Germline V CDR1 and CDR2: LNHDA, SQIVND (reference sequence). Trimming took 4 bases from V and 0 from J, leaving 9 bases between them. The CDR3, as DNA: TGTGCCAGTAGTACCTCTTTTATGAACACTGAAGCTTTCTTT. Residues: CASSTSFMNTEAFF.

Here the CDR3 reads CASSPSSGPDTQYF. In DNA, the CDR3 is TGCGCCAGCAGCCCATCTAGCGGACCAGATACGCAGTATTTT. V gene TRBV10-1 combines with J gene TRBJ2-3; TRBD2 matches at 7 bases. Germline assignment: CDR1 WNHNN and CDR2 SYGVQD (reference sequence). This CDR3 spans 14 amino acids. Unmatched junction bases numbered 7, after V lost 6 bases and J lost 4 bases.

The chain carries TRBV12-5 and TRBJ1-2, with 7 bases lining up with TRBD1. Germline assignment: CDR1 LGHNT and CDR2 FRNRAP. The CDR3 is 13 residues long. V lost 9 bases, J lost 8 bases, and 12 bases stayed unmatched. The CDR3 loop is CASIKAGTEGYTF. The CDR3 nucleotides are TGTGCTAGCATCAAGGCCGGGACAGAAGGCTACACCTTC.

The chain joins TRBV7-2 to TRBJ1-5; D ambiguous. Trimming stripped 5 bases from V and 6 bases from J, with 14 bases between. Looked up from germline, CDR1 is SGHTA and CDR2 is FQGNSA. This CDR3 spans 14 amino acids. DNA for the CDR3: TGTGCCAGCAGCGCTGGACCGCCTATTCAGCCCCAGCATTTT. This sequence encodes CASSAGPPIQPQHF.

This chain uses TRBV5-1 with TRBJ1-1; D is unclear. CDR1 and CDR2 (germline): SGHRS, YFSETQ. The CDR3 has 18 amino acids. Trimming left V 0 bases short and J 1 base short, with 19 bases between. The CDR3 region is CASSLEVRDRATNTEAFF. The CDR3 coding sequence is TGCGCCAGCAGCTTGGAAGTACGGGATCGAGCGACGAACACTGAAGCTTTCTTT.

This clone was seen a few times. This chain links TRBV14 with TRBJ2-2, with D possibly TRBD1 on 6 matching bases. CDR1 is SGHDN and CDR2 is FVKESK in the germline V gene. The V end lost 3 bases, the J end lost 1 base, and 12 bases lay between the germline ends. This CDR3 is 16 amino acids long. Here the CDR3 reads CASSHQSTGNTGELFF. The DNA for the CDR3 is TGTGCCAGCAGCCACCAATCGACAGGGAACACCGGGGAGCTGTTTTTT.

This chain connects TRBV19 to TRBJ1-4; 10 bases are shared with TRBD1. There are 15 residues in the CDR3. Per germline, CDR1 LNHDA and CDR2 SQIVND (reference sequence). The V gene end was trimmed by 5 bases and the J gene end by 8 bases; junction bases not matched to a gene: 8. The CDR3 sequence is CASSRDRGRREKLFF. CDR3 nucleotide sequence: TGTGCCAGTAGTCGAGACAGGGGGCGTAGGGAAAAACTGTTTTTT.

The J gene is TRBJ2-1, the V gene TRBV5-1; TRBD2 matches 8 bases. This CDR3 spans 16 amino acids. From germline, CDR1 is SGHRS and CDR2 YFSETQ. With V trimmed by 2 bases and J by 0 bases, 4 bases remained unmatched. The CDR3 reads CASSFTSGYSYNEQFF. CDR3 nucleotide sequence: TGCGCCAGCAGCTTCACTAGCGGTTACTCCTACAATGAGCAGTTCTTC.

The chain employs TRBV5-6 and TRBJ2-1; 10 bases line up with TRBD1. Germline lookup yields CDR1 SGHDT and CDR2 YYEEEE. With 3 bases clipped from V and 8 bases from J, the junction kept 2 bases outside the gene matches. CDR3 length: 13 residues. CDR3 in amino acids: CASSSDRGDEQFF. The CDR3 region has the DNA TGTGCCAGCAGCTCGGACAGGGGGGATGAGCAGTTCTTC.

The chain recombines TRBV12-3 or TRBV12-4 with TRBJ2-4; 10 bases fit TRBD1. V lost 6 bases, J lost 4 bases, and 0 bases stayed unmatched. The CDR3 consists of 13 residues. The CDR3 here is CASRGQGKNIQYF. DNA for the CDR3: TGTGCCAGCAGGGGACAGGGGAAAAACATTCAGTACTTC.

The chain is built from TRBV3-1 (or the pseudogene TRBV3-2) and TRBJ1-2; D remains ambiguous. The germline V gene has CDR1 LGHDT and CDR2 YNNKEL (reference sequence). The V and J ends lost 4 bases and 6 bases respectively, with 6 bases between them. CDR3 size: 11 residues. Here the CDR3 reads CASSRADGYTF. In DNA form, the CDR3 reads TGTGCCAGCAGCCGGGCGGATGGCTACACCTTC.